This T cell receptor beta chain comes out of a study of blood T cell repertoires in COVID-19. Study-level background: Samples came from the United States, Italy and Spain, spanning acute and convalescent COVID-19.

Measured with immunoSEQ multiplex PCR; TCRdb has only the in-frame clones, and not every one. The profile shows 180,000 or so clones, approximately 86% of them singletons. The table lists this clone with a count of one. CDR3 length equals 13 residues. With 0 bases removed from V and 4 bases from J, the gap between germline ends came to 7 bases. Germline V gene lookup returns CDR1 GTSNPN and CDR2 SVGIG (reference sequence). The genes are TRBV30 and TRBJ1-3; D is ambiguous. The source is a man in his 60s with acute or convalescent COVID-19. Sequenced input: peripheral blood. The CDR3 spells CAWSVSYGNTIYF. For the CDR3, the DNA is TGTGCCTGGAGTGTCTCCTACGGAAACACCATATATTTT.